One sample yielded the 13 T cell receptor beta chains listed below, sequenced in a study of T-cell memory formation after mild COVID-19. TCRdb called the 5' RACE reads again in MiXCR, with one record for every CDR3 protein. The data show about 290,000 distinct CDR3 sequences, approximately 15% seen once. The sequencing sample was made of PBMCs or a T cell subset sorted from them (not recorded which). These receptors were collected from a man in his late teens or twenties who had mild COVID-19 (a few samples of this study predate the infection). Cell type and time point are not known.

This clonotype was counted between two and nine times. The gene calls are TRBV20-1 and TRBJ1-6, with D maybe TRBD1 (6 bases). This CDR3 region has 14 residues. The germline V gene encodes CDR1 DFQATT and CDR2 SNEGSKA (reference sequence). V was clipped by 0 bases and J by 9 bases, with 12 bases between them. The CDR3 bases are TGCAGTGCTAGAGATTTACGGGGGGCTTCACCCCTCCACTTT. Its protein is CSARDLRGASPLHF.

The DNA for the CDR3 is TGTGCCAGCAGTTACTCGTTTTCTGTGAATACGCAGTATTTT. It encodes CASSYSFSVNTQYF. The chain has TRBV6-5 and TRBJ2-3; D uncertain. CDR3 length equals 14 residues. Looked up from germline, CDR1 is MNHEY and CDR2 is SVGAGI. The V gene lost 0 bases and the J gene lost 7 bases, with 11 bases spanning the gap.

The J gene is TRBJ1-5, the V gene TRBV15; possible D gene TRBD1, 6 bases. This CDR3 is 17 amino acids long. Trimming shortened V by 0 bases and J by 7 bases, and 19 bases separated the two germline ends. Per the germline V gene, CDR1 is LNHNV and CDR2 is YYDKDF (reference sequence). CDR3 DNA sequence: TGTGCCACCAGCAGAGATCTAAGGGACACGGTCGGACAGCCCCAGCATTTT. Protein: CATSRDLRDTVGQPQHF.

The chain recombines TRBV6-2 or TRBV6-3 with TRBJ2-2; TRBD2 matches at 8 bases. Germline CDR1 reads MNHEY; CDR2 reads SVGEGT. The CDR3 length is 14 residues. V was pared by 7 bases and J by 4 bases, with 5 bases of the junction left unmatched. The CDR3 loop is CASTLAVTTGELFF. Written as DNA, the CDR3 is TGTGCCAGCACACTAGCGGTAACCACCGGGGAGCTGTTTTTT.

This clonotype has a handful of counts. The rearrangement joins TRBV6-5 to TRBJ1-3; TRBD1 aligns across 8 bases. This CDR3 has 15 amino acids. The germline V gene has CDR1 MNHEY and CDR2 SVGAGI. V was pared by 2 bases and J by 3 bases, with 3 bases of the junction left unmatched. Here the CDR3 reads CASSYDGQGGNTIYF. The CDR3 DNA sequence: TGTGCCAGCAGTTACGACGGACAGGGTGGAAACACCATATATTTT.

This clonotype has just a few counts. V usage is TRBV6-4 and J usage is TRBJ2-3; no clear D. The CDR3 loop spans 13 amino acids. Germline values: CDR1 MRHNA, CDR2 SNTAGT. V shed 5 bases and J shed 6 bases, with 12 bases lying between them. CDR3 nucleotides: TGTGCCAGCAGTATAACGTTAAGGGATACGCAGTATTTT. Encoded protein: CASSITLRDTQYF.

CDR3 in DNA: TGTGCCAGCTCCTGGGGGGTGCTGAACACTGAAGCTTTCTTT. Encoded protein: CASSWGVLNTEAFF. The chain couples TRBV5-6 to TRBJ1-1; TRBD1 might be the D (5 bases). From germline, CDR1 is SGHDT and CDR2 YYEEEE. Deletions cut 7 bases from V and 0 bases from J, with 13 bases between. The length of the CDR3 is 14 residues. Full variable domain (outside the CDR3, taken from reference TRBV5-6 and TRBJ1-1): DAGVTQSPTHLIKTRGQQVTLRCSPKSGHDTVSWYQQALGQGPQFIFQYYEEEERQRGNFPDRFSGHQFPNYSSELNVNALLLGDSALYLCASSWGVLNTEAFFGQGTRLTVV.

The rearrangement uses TRBV3-1 and TRBJ1-1; the D is unclear. Between the trimmed V and J ends, which lost 0 bases and 3 bases, there was a span of 11 bases. The germline CDR1 and CDR2 sequences are LGHDT and YNNKEL (reference sequence). CDR3 length: 15 residues. The CDR3 coding sequence is TGTGCCAGCAGCCAAGAAGCTGATGGCGACACTGAAGCTTTCTTT. Translated: CASSQEADGDTEAFF.

This clonotype was detected ten times or more. The CDR3 DNA reads TGTGCCAGCAGCTTAATGGCAAACCAGGGAAGGTCTGGAACTGAAGCTTTCTTT. This encodes CASSLMANQGRSGTEAFF. The V and J genes are TRBV7-8 and TRBJ1-1; TRBD1 might be the D (5 bases). The germline V gene encodes CDR1 SGHVS and CDR2 FQNEAQ. V dropped 2 bases and J dropped 5 bases, with 24 bases sitting between them. The CDR3 has 18 amino acids.

The chain has TRBV10-3 and TRBJ2-1; 8 bases match TRBD2. Germline CDR1 ENHRY, CDR2 SYGVKD. Trimming cost V 11 bases and J 3 bases; bases outside gene matches: 12. The CDR3 has 15 amino acids. The CDR3 region has the DNA TGTGCCGTACAAATAGCGGGGAGAGGCTACAATGAGCAGTTCTTC. It encodes CAVQIAGRGYNEQFF.

This clonotype was recorded many times. The rearrangement uses TRBV5-1 and TRBJ2-1, with TRBD2 matching over 8 bases. The germline CDR1 and CDR2 sequences are SGHRS and YFSETQ. The V gene end was trimmed by 3 bases and the J gene end by 7 bases; junction bases not matched to a gene: 9. The length of the CDR3 is 15 residues. CDR3 loop: CASSYERGPNNEQFF. The CDR3 DNA reads TGCGCCAGCAGCTACGAGCGGGGGCCCAATAATGAGCAGTTCTTC.

This clonotype was detected a few times. The chain uses TRBV4-1 and TRBJ2-6; 8 positions agree with TRBD2. CDR1 is MGHRA and CDR2 is YSYEKL in the germline V gene. V shed 11 bases, J shed 0 bases, and the junction held 6 bases outside the gene matches. The CDR3 length is 15 residues. The DNA for the CDR3 is TGCGCCGCCCGGGGGGGGAGCTCTGGGGCCAACGTCCTGACTTTC. This sequence encodes CAARGGSSGANVLTF.

The genes are TRBV11-2 and TRBJ1-2; possible D gene TRBD1, 5 bases. The CDR3 consists of 14 residues. V was pared by 0 bases and J by 3 bases, with 8 bases between. From germline, CDR1 is SGHAT and CDR2 FQNNGV. CDR3 region: CASSLEAGHYGYTF. The CDR3 DNA reads TGTGCCAGCAGCTTAGAGGCGGGGCACTATGGCTACACCTTC.